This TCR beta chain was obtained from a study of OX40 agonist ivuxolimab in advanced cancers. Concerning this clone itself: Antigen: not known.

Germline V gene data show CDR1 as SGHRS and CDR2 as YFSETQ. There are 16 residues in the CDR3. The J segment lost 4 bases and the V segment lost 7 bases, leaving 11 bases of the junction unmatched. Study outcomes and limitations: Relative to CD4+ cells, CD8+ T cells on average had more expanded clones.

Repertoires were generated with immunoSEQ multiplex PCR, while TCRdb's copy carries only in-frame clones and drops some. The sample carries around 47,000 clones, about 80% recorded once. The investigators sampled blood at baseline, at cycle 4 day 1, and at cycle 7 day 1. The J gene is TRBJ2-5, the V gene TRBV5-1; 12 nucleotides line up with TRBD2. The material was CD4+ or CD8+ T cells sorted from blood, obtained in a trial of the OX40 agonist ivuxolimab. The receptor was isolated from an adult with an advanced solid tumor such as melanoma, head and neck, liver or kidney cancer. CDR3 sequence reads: CASVRTASGRGETQYF. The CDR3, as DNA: TGCGCCAGCGTTCGGACGGCTAGCGGGAGGGGAGAGACCCAGTACTTC. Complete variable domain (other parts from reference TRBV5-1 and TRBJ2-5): KAGVTQTPRYLIKTRGQQVTLSCSPISGHRSVSWYQQTPGQGLQFLFEYFSETQRNKGNFPGRFSGRQFSNSRSEMNVSTLELGDSALYLCASVRTASGRGETQYFGPGTRLLVL.